This entry lists 26 T cell receptor beta chains sequenced from one sample in a study of technical replicates of blood from a few donors. TCRdb's copy holds only in-frame clones and misses some; the assay was immunoSEQ multiplex PCR. Seen here are 60,000 to 90,000 clones, approximately 97% observed once, and the top ten hold 0.18%. Sequenced input: T cells isolated from PBMCs. These TCRs come from a human donor in good health.

The CDR3 region has the DNA TGTGCCATCAGTGAGAGGGACTCAGGGGCCAACGTCCTGACTTTC. As protein: CAISERDSGANVLTF. The genes are TRBV10-3 and TRBJ2-6; perhaps TRBD2 as D (6 bases). The CDR3 has 15 amino acids. The V gene lost 2 bases and the J gene lost 4 bases, with 9 bases spanning the gap. Per the germline V gene, CDR1 is ENHRY and CDR2 is SYGVKD.

The chain couples TRBV5-1 to TRBJ2-7; D gene uncertain. This CDR3 contains 14 residues. Germline CDR1 is SGHRS and CDR2 is YFSETQ. The V end was cut by 4 bases, the J end by 5 bases, with 16 bases between. Written as DNA, the CDR3 is TGCGCCAGCAGCCAGTTCCCAGGCATTAACGAGCAGTACTTC. Amino acids: CASSQFPGINEQYF.

The gene calls are TRBV5-4 and TRBJ2-7; 14 bases map to TRBD2. The germline V gene encodes CDR1 SGHNT and CDR2 YYREEE (reference sequence). This CDR3 region has 16 residues. V lost 4 bases, J lost 3 bases, and 6 bases stayed unmatched. In DNA, the CDR3 is TGTGCCAGCAGCCCCGGCGGACTAGCGGGAGGCTACGAGCAGTACTTC. Translated, it gives CASSPGGLAGGYEQYF. The full variable domain, with the rest looked up from reference TRBV5-4 and TRBJ2-7, is ETGVTQSPTHLIKTRGQQVTLRCSSQSGHNTVSWYQQALGQGPQFIFQYYREEENGRGNFPPRFSGLQFPNYSSELNVNALELDDSALYLCASSPGGLAGGYEQYFGPGTRLTVT.

The chain has TRBV5-1 and TRBJ1-1; 7 bases line up with TRBD1. The junction had 3 bases not matched to a gene; V was cut back by 0 bases and J by 7 bases. Germline assignment: CDR1 SGHRS and CDR2 YFSETQ. The CDR3 consists of 13 residues. The CDR3 nucleotides are TGCGCCAGCAGCTTGGGAGGGGACAGTGAAGCTTTCTTT. It encodes CASSLGGDSEAFF. The variable domain in full, with the rest retrieved from reference TRBV5-1 and TRBJ1-1, is KAGVTQTPRYLIKTRGQQVTLSCSPISGHRSVSWYQQTPGQGLQFLFEYFSETQRNKGNFPGRFSGRQFSNSRSEMNVSTLELGDSALYLCASSLGGDSEAFFGQGTRLTVV.

The chain recombines TRBV6-5 with TRBJ2-7; a possible D gene is TRBD1 (5 bases). The CDR3 loop spans 13 amino acids. The V gene lost 3 bases and the J gene lost 6 bases, with 12 bases spanning the gap. The germline gives CDR1 MNHEY, CDR2 SVGAGI. The CDR3 reads CASSYQGWSEQYF. As DNA, the CDR3 is TGTGCCAGCAGTTATCAGGGCTGGTCCGAGCAGTACTTC.

V gene TRBV9 combines with J gene TRBJ2-3; 8 nucleotides align to TRBD2. Looked up from germline, CDR1 is SGDLS and CDR2 is YYNGEE. V was pared by 3 bases and J by 0 bases, with 3 bases of the junction left unmatched. The CDR3 contains 15 residues. The CDR3 DNA sequence: TGTGCCAGCAGCGCTAGCGGGTTTAGCACAGATACGCAGTATTTT. This sequence encodes CASSASGFSTDTQYF.

V gene TRBV7-9 combines with J gene TRBJ1-2; D is possibly TRBD1 (6 bases). The CDR3 consists of 13 residues. Trimming left V 5 bases short and J 6 bases short, with 13 bases between. From germline, CDR1 is SEHNR and CDR2 FQNEAQ (reference sequence). This CDR3 is CASSRTEVDGYTF. The CDR3 DNA is TGTGCCAGCAGCCGGACAGAAGTGGATGGCTACACCTTC.

The genes are TRBV29-1 and TRBJ1-4, with D tentatively TRBD1 (6 bases). The CDR3 loop spans 14 amino acids. Trimming took off 8 bases at V and 6 bases at J, with 19 bases between the two ends. The V gene's germline CDR1 is SQVTM and CDR2 ANQGSEA. The CDR3 loop reads CSTRPRDMDEKLFF. The CDR3 DNA sequence: TGCAGCACCCGCCCACGGGACATGGATGAAAAACTGTTTTTT.

The chain carries TRBV28 and TRBJ2-5; D not resolved. The germline gives CDR1 MDHEN, CDR2 SYDVKM. The CDR3 has 16 amino acids. V lost 3 bases and J lost 0, with 14 bases in between. The CDR3 sequence: CASSFRPGRDQETQYF. The DNA for the CDR3 is TGTGCCAGCAGTTTTAGGCCAGGCAGAGACCAAGAGACCCAGTACTTC.

V usage is TRBV5-1 and J usage is TRBJ1-1; tentatively, D is TRBD1 (6 bases). The CDR3 totals 15 residues. CDR1 is SGHRS, CDR2 YFSETQ, per germline. V lost 0 bases to trimming and J lost 5 bases, with 14 bases between them. CDR3 bases: TGCGCCAGCAGCTTGGTGGCGGGGGCGGTTACTGAAGCTTTCTTT. Its protein product is CASSLVAGAVTEAFF. Full variable domain (remainder filled in from reference TRBV5-1 and TRBJ1-1): KAGVTQTPRYLIKTRGQQVTLSCSPISGHRSVSWYQQTPGQGLQFLFEYFSETQRNKGNFPGRFSGRQFSNSRSEMNVSTLELGDSALYLCASSLVAGAVTEAFFGQGTRLTVV.

The chain links TRBV2 to TRBJ1-2; D may be TRBD1 (6 bases). The CDR3 length is 16 residues. The germline CDR1 and CDR2 sequences are SNHLY and FYNNEI. The V end lost 3 bases, the J end lost 2 bases, and 16 bases lay between the germline ends. Written as DNA, the CDR3 is TGTGCCAGCAGTGACTTAAAGGACAGTAAAAACTATGGCTACACCTTC. Encoded protein: CASSDLKDSKNYGYTF.

The rearrangement uses TRBV2 and TRBJ2-5; tentative D call: TRBD2 (5 bases). The CDR3 loop spans 13 amino acids. Germline CDR1 SNHLY, CDR2 FYNNEI. With 4 bases removed from V and 4 bases from J, the gap between germline ends came to 10 bases. In nucleotides, the CDR3 is TGTGCCAGCAGTGCTGGAGGAAGAGAGACCCAGTACTTC. Translation gives CASSAGGRETQYF. Filled out from reference TRBV2 and TRBJ2-5, the complete variable domain reads EPEVTQTPSHQVTQMGQEVILRCVPISNHLYFYWYRQILGQKVEFLVSFYNNEISEKSEIFDDQFSVERPDGSNFTLKIRSTKLEDSAMYFCASSAGGRETQYFGPGTRLLVL.

The chain recombines TRBV12-2 with TRBJ2-1; the DNA was not used to check the table's D call, TRBD2. TRBV12-2 is tagged as a pseudogene. The CDR3 runs to 18 residues. In nucleotides, the CDR3 is TGTGCAAGTCGCCTTAGCGGGAGGGCCTTCGTGGGGTTCGATGAGCAGTTCTTC. This codes for CASRLSGRAFVGFDEQFF.

The V and J genes are TRBV13 and TRBJ2-1; the match to TRBD2 covers 9 bases. V trimming: 5 bases; J trimming: 6 bases; junction bases outside the gene matches: 11. Germline V lookup: CDR1 PRHDT, CDR2 FYEKMQ (reference sequence). The CDR3 spans 16 residues. CDR3 region: CASSPRSGLALNEQFF. The CDR3 region has the DNA TGTGCCAGCAGCCCACGATCGGGACTAGCACTCAATGAGCAGTTCTTC. The full variable domain, completed using reference TRBV13 and TRBJ2-1, is AAGVIQSPRHLIKEKRETATLKCYPIPRHDTVYWYQQGPGQDPQFLISFYEKMQSDKGSIPDRFSAQQFSDYHSELNMSSLELGDSALYFCASSPRSGLALNEQFFGPGTRLTVL.

V usage is TRBV30 and J usage is TRBJ2-3; 8 nucleotides match TRBD2. With V trimmed by 7 bases and J by 2 bases, 11 bases remained unmatched. CDR1 is GTSNPN and CDR2 is SVGIG in the germline V gene (reference sequence). The CDR3 contains 15 residues. The DNA for the CDR3 is TGTGCCTTGACCCAAAGCGGGGGACCCACAGATACGCAGTATTTT. Encoded protein: CALTQSGGPTDTQYF.

The chain combines TRBV18 with TRBJ2-5, with TRBD2 matching over 11 bases. CDR3 size: 15 residues. Germline values: CDR1 KGHSH, CDR2 LQKENI. With V trimmed by 6 bases and J by 1 base, 4 bases remained unmatched. The CDR3 nucleotides are TGTGCCAGCTCCCTAGCGGGGGGATCCCAAGAGACCCAGTACTTC. Amino acids: CASSLAGGSQETQYF.

The rearrangement joins TRBV11-3 to TRBJ2-7, with D perhaps TRBD1 (6 bases). CDR1 and CDR2 from the germline V gene are SGHNT and YENEEA. Trimming stripped 5 bases from V and 4 bases from J, with 15 bases between. The CDR3 runs 14 residues. The CDR3: CASSGGFQGYEQYF. In nucleotides, the CDR3 is TGTGCCAGCAGCGGCGGTTTCCAGGGGTACGAGCAGTACTTC.

Turning to this clone: One end of the junction does not line up with germline, which may come from a read error. The V call is TRBV9, the J call TRBJ2-1, with D unclear. CDR1 and CDR2 (germline): SGDLS, YYNGEE. The length of the CDR3 is 15 residues. This chain's CDR3 is CASSVAGKWANGQFF. For the CDR3, the DNA is TGTGCCAGCAGCGTAGCCGGCAAGTGGGCCAATGGGCAGTTCTTC.

The chain recombines TRBV10-3 with TRBJ2-7; TRBD2 agrees at 12 bases. CDR1 and CDR2 from the germline V gene are ENHRY and SYGVKD. Unmatched junction bases numbered 6, after V lost 6 bases and J lost 0 bases. The CDR3 has 16 amino acids. Written as DNA, the CDR3 is TGTGCCATCAGCGAGACTAGCGGGGGCAGCTCCTACGAGCAGTACTTC. Amino acid sequence: CAISETSGGSSYEQYF.

The rearrangement joins TRBV25-1 to TRBJ1-1; 8 bases agree with TRBD1. CDR1 and CDR2 from the germline V gene are MGHDK and SYGVNS. The CDR3 has 14 residues. V was clipped by 5 bases and J by 6 bases; unmatched bases: 8. The CDR3 coding sequence is TGTGCCAGCAGTCATGACAGGGGCGACTCTGAAGCTTTCTTT. Protein: CASSHDRGDSEAFF.

The rearrangement joins TRBV4-1 to TRBJ2-2; no clear D gene. Germline V gives CDR1 MGHRA, CDR2 YSYEKL. Trimming cost V 0 bases and J 6 bases, with 14 bases left between them. The CDR3 sequence is 16 residues long. CDR3 in DNA: TGCGCCAGCAGCCAAGACTATCTGGCGAGGCCCGGGGAGCTGTTTTTT. Encoded protein: CASSQDYLARPGELFF.

The V call is TRBV7-8, the J call TRBJ1-5, with D hard to call. This CDR3 has 12 residues. Germline CDR1 reads SGHVS; CDR2 reads FQNEAQ. Trimming left V 5 bases short and J 5 bases short, with 7 bases between. CDR3 in DNA: TGTGCCAGCAGCATCCCTGATCAGCCCCAGCATTTT. Residues: CASSIPDQPQHF.

The genes are TRBV9 and TRBJ2-1; a weak D match, TRBD2 (6 bases). This CDR3 spans 16 amino acids. Germline CDR1 is SGDLS and CDR2 is YYNGEE. Trimming pared 0 bases from V and 4 bases from J, leaving 14 bases between. The CDR3 sequence is CASSVGPSGFYNEQFF. The CDR3 nucleotides are TGTGCCAGCAGCGTAGGTCCCAGCGGGTTTTACAATGAGCAGTTCTTC.

The gene calls are TRBV4-1 and TRBJ2-7; TRBD1 matches at 8 bases. CDR1 is MGHRA, CDR2 YSYEKL, per germline. There are 14 residues in the CDR3. J gave up 2 bases and V 4 bases, and 4 bases lay outside the gene matches. CDR3 sequence: CASSLKDRAYEQYF. The CDR3 bases are TGCGCCAGCAGCCTGAAGGACAGGGCCTACGAGCAGTACTTC.

The chain links TRBV6-5 to TRBJ2-7; D possibly corresponds to TRBD2 (6 bases). The CDR3 spans 12 residues. The V gene's germline CDR1 is MNHEY and CDR2 SVGAGI. Trimming took 6 bases from V and 5 from J, leaving 11 bases between them. The CDR3 DNA reads TGTGCCAGCAGGACGGGAGTGAACGAGCAGTACTTC. Its protein product is CASRTGVNEQYF.

The CDR3 region is CASGDRRTDTQYF. As DNA, the CDR3 is TGTGCCAGCGGGGACAGACGCACAGATACGCAGTATTTT. The chain couples TRBV9 to TRBJ2-3; 7 bases fit TRBD1. Germline CDR1 is SGDLS and CDR2 is YYNGEE. The CDR3 spans 13 residues. V lost 7 bases to trimming and J lost 1 base; unmatched junction nucleotides: 3.